This entry is about one T cell receptor (beta chain). This clone was detected only once. The target of this receptor is not known. Base qualities are missing; no much larger clone stands one base away. The collaborating institutions used their own protocols to collect whole blood in K2EDTA tubes. Collaborator samples were shipped for TCRbeta analysis as frozen whole blood, isolated PBMCs, or DNA extracted from either sample type. The immunoSEQ Assay, a bias-controlled multiplex PCR, was used to amplify TCRbeta CDR3 regions from genomic DNA. The study's own analysis went as follows. The number of nucleated cells in each sample was estimated by amplification of reference gene primers within the assay. Sequence reads were collapsed and filtered to measure the absolute abundance of every unique TCRbeta CDR3 rearrangement. Productive Simpson clonality was computed per sample as the square root of Simpson's diversity index over productive rearrangements. Entries here come from immuneACCESS through TCRdb and include only in-frame sequences with V and J called. Some clones fail to appear in such tables; in the studies checked, an unresolved V gene covers under half of the shortfall, and the cause of the remainder is unknown. V, J and clone size were drawn from that table, and D and trimming were deduced from the DNA. The sample table lists fewer than 150,000 clones, about 80% of them with a count of one. The ten largest clones add up to over 7.5% of the sample.

As encoded in the germline V gene (reference sequence), CDR1 is LNHDA while CDR2 is SQIVND. The CDR3 covers 14 residues, taking in both the cysteine and the phenylalanine. Only the CDR3 portion is preserved as DNA: 42 bases, with reading frame beginning at the first base. V is reduced by 1 base and J by 5 bases, leaving a spacing of 11 bases between them. The data were obtained in a study of blood T cell repertoires in COVID-19 (dated by TCRdb to the early 2020s). About the study as a whole: Samples from collaborators originated in the United States, Italy and Spain and spanned both the acute and convalescent phases of COVID-19. The material from the prospective study consisted of cDNA or gDNA derived from T cells, B-cell-depleted T cells, or PBMCs. The dataset comprised deeply sampled blood TCRbeta repertoires from subjects exposed to, actively infected with, or recovered from COVID-19. The repertoires were made available in a free public database intended to serve as a resource for research on the immune response to SARS-CoV-2. Samples were obtained from the ongoing ImmuneRACE study (first 160 participants) and from over 1,000 subjects provided by 6 global collaborators. The sample metadata nearly always contained a de-identified subject ID, COVID-19 status, age in years and sex. HLA class I and class II types, where available, came from metadata supplied by the sample provider rather than from assay-based typing.

Broad study findings and their caveats: How much clinical and demographic metadata was included differed by source and by participant, and the metadata was provided uncurated.

The sequenced sample consisted of peripheral blood. The source is an elderly woman in a cohort sampled during active or convalescent COVID-19. The chain is made from TRBV19 and TRBJ1-2, with TRBD1 as a weak D call on 5 bases. The CDR3 region has the sequence CASSIVRGPYGYTF. The DNA sequence reads TGTGCCAGTAGTATAGTAAGGGGCCCGTATGGCTACACCTTC.